Below are 11 T cell receptor beta chains sequenced from a single sample in a study of T cells in Graves' hyperthyroidism and ophthalmopathy. RNA transcripts provided the source from which TCR beta CDR3 regions were amplified. HTBI primers drove first-round RT-PCR of the TCR CDR3. TCRdb called the multiplex PCR reads again in MiXCR, with one record for every CDR3 protein. The sample lists fewer than 650,000 distinct CDR3 sequences, 40% to 50% seen once, with 35% to 50% in the top ten. Source material: peripheral blood or thyroid tissue (not recorded which). The receptors were gathered from an adult woman with Graves' disease, either hyperthyroidism or ophthalmopathy (not recorded which).

The chain links TRBV7-6 to TRBJ2-2; D gene unclear. V was clipped by 5 bases and J by 2 bases, with 15 bases between them. This CDR3 comprises 16 residues. Germline values: CDR1 SGHVS, CDR2 FNYEAQ. The DNA for the CDR3 is TGTGCCAGCAGCCCCTACCCAGACCTAAACACCGGGGAGCTGTTTTTT. It codes for CASSPYPDLNTGELFF.

This clonotype came up a few times. The chain uses TRBV20-1 and TRBJ2-3, with a tentative D call TRBD2 (5 bases). Per the germline V gene, CDR1 is DFQATT and CDR2 is SNEGSKA (reference sequence). The V gene lost 5 bases and the J gene lost 6 bases, with 18 bases spanning the gap. CDR3 length: 14 amino acids. The CDR3 nucleotides are TGCAGTGCTCCGGCGGGCCCCTTCGGCGATACGCAGTATTTT. Translation gives CSAPAGPFGDTQYF.

The CDR3 reads CASSLAQYNEQFF. The CDR3 coding sequence is TGTGCCAGCAGCTTAGCCCAATACAATGAGCAGTTCTTC. This sequence joins TRBV7-8 and TRBJ2-1; no clear D gene. Trimming removed 0 bases at V and 4 bases at J, with 4 bases between. Germline lookup yields CDR1 SGHVS and CDR2 FQNEAQ. CDR3 length: 13 amino acids.

V gene TRBV19 combines with J gene TRBJ2-2; the D gene is possibly TRBD2 (5 bases). Germline CDR1 is LNHDA and CDR2 is SQIVND (reference sequence). CDR3 length equals 15 residues. Trimming took 3 bases from V and 4 from J, leaving 12 bases between them. The CDR3 sequence: CASSILGDTTGELFF. The CDR3 DNA follows: TGTGCCAGTAGTATTCTGGGAGACACCACCGGGGAGCTGTTTTTT.

This clonotype was picked up one time. It may be a read error: a sequence one base away is much more abundant. The chain combines TRBV20-1 with TRBJ2-2, with no clear D. Germline V gene sequence: CDR1 DFQATT, CDR2 SNEGSKA (reference sequence). This CDR3 has 13 residues. The V end was cut by 8 bases, the J end by 6 bases, with 16 bases between. In nucleotides, the CDR3 is TGCAGTACAAGAGACCTCCGTTCCGGGGAGCTGTTTTTT. As protein: CSTRDLRSGELFF.

J is TRBJ1-1 and V is TRBV10-3; possibly TRBD1 for D (5 bases). Trimming removed 6 bases from V and 6 bases from J, with 11 bases in between. This CDR3 contains 12 residues. Per germline, CDR1 ENHRY and CDR2 SYGVKD. CDR3 sequence (DNA): TGTGCCATCAGGGGAGGACACTCTGAAGCTTTCTTT. Translation gives CAIRGGHSEAFF.

This sequence joins TRBV10-3 and TRBJ1-6; D uncertain. Trimming took 9 bases from V and 14 from J, leaving 26 bases between them. The length of the CDR3 is 15 residues. Germline-derived CDR1 and CDR2 are ENHRY and SYGVKD. Written as DNA, the CDR3 is TGTGCCATATCTACCGCCATGGACGGGCCGACCGCCCTCCACTTT. Translation gives CAISTAMDGPTALHF.

Ten or more counts support this clonotype. The V and J genes are TRBV11-2 and TRBJ2-2; 13 bases match TRBD2. V lost 5 bases, J lost 10 bases, and 7 bases stayed unmatched. The CDR3 covers 15 residues. Germline values: CDR1 SGHAT, CDR2 FQNNGV. Here the CDR3 reads CASSSGLAGVAELFF. Here the CDR3 DNA reads TGTGCCAGCAGCAGTGGACTAGCGGGAGTTGCGGAGCTGTTTTTT.

The CDR3 spells CASRSTGIYGYTF. CDR3 coding DNA: TGTGCCAGCAGATCGACAGGGATCTATGGCTACACCTTC. V and J are TRBV2 and TRBJ1-2; 7 nucleotides match TRBD1. The CDR3 totals 13 residues. V lost 6 bases to trimming and J lost 4 bases; unmatched junction nucleotides: 5. Looked up from germline, CDR1 is SNHLY and CDR2 is FYNNEI.

V and J are TRBV7-9 and TRBJ2-5; 7 bases fit TRBD1. The CDR3 sequence is 15 residues long. Germline loops: CDR1 SEHNR, CDR2 FQNEAQ (reference sequence). J lost 0 bases, V lost 7 bases, and 8 bases had no gene match. The CDR3 DNA is TGTGCCAGCACATTACCAGGGGGATACCAAGAGACCCAGTACTTC. Translating it yields CASTLPGGYQETQYF.

V and J are TRBV20-1 and TRBJ2-6, with D maybe TRBD2 (6 bases). The CDR3 sequence is 19 residues long. Germline CDR1 reads DFQATT; CDR2 reads SNEGSKA (reference sequence). V was trimmed by 7 bases and J by 0 bases, leaving 25 bases between them. The CDR3 loop reads CSGASRDSRGYSGANVLTF. CDR3 bases: TGCAGTGGGGCATCCCGGGACTCCCGAGGATACTCTGGGGCCAACGTCCTGACTTTC.